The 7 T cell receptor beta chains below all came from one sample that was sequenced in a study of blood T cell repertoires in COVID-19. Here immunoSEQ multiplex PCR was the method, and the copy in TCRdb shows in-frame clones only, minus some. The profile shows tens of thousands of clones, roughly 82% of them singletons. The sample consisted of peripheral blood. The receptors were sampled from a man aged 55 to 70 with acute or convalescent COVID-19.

The chain's CDR3 is CASGARPNTGELFF. The CDR3 coding sequence is TGTGCCAGCGGAGCTAGGCCGAACACCGGGGAGCTGTTTTTT. This sequence joins TRBV6-4 and TRBJ2-2; no clear D. Germline CDR1 MRHNA, CDR2 SNTAGT. The ends were cut back, 8 bases at V and 0 bases at J, with 10 bases in the middle. The CDR3 is 14 residues long.

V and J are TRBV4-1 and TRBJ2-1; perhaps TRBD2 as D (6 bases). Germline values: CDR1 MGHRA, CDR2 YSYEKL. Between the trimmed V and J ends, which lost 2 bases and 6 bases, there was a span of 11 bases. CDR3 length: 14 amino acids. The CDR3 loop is CASSQPTRGNEQFF. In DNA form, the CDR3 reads TGCGCCAGCAGCCAACCGACTAGGGGCAATGAGCAGTTCTTC.

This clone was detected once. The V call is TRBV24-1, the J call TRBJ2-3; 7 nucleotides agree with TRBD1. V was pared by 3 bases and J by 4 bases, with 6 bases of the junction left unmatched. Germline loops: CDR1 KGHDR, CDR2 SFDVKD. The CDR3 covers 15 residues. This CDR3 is CATSDPGTAADTQYF. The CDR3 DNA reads TGTGCCACCAGTGATCCCGGGACAGCCGCAGATACGCAGTATTTT.

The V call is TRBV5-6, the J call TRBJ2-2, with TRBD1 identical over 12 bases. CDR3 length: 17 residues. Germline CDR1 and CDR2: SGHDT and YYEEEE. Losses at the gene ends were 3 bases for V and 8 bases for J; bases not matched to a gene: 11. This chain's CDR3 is CASSSSRGTGGTGELFF. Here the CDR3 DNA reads TGTGCCAGCAGCTCCTCCCGTGGGACAGGGGGCACTGGGGAGCTGTTTTTT.

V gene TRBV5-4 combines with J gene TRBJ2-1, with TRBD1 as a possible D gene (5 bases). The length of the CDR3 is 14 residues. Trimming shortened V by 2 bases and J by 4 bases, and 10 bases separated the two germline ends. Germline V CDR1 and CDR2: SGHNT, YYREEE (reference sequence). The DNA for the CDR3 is TGTGCCAGCAGCTTAACACAGGTGTACAATGAGCAGTTCTTC. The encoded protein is CASSLTQVYNEQFF.

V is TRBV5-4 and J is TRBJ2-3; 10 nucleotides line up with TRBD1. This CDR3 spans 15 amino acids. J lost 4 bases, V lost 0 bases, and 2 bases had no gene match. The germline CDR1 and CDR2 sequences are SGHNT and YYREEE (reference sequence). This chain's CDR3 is CASSLGQGAPDTQYF. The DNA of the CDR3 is TGTGCCAGCAGCTTGGGACAGGGGGCCCCAGATACGCAGTATTTT.

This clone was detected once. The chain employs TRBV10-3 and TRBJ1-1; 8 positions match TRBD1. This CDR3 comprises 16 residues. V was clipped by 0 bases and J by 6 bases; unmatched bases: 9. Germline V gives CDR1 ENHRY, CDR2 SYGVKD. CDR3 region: CAISESTRQGRAEAFF. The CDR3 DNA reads TGTGCCATCAGTGAGTCGACTCGACAGGGGAGGGCTGAAGCTTTCTTT.